This entry lists 15 T cell receptor beta chains sequenced from one sample in a study of naive and memory T cell subsets. Two oligonucleotides, mixed equimolar, formed the beta constant-region primer covering TRBC1 and TRBC2. TCRdb re-analysed the UMI-ligation and nested PCR reads in MiXCR, keeping a single row per CDR3 protein. Of 130,000 to 150,000 distinct CDR3 sequences listed, about 15% were seen once; the top ten hold about 0.14%. Sequencing was carried out using naive CD4+ T cells from blood. The receptors were sampled from a human donor in good health.

This clonotype appeared a few times. J is TRBJ1-5 and V is TRBV20-1, with D unresolved. V lost 4 bases and J 5 bases, leaving 15 bases between the germline ends. The CDR3 spans 14 residues. Germline V gene lookup returns CDR1 DFQATT and CDR2 SNEGSKA (reference sequence). The CDR3 here is CSATKVLVDQPQHF. The CDR3 DNA follows: TGCAGTGCTACCAAGGTCCTGGTGGATCAGCCCCAGCATTTT.

This clonotype was recorded at least ten times. The V gene is TRBV20-1, the J gene TRBJ1-4, with D unresolved. Germline CDR1 DFQATT, CDR2 SNEGSKA (reference sequence). There are 15 residues in the CDR3. The ends were cut back, 0 bases at V and 0 bases at J, with 8 bases in the middle. The CDR3 protein is CSARDLLTTNEKLFF. The CDR3 DNA sequence: TGCAGTGCTAGAGATCTCCTTACAACTAATGAAAAACTGTTTTTT.

This clonotype appeared a few times. The chain uses TRBV6-2 or TRBV6-3 and TRBJ2-7; TRBD2 is a possible D gene (6 bases). Between the trimmed V and J ends, which lost 8 bases and 3 bases, there was a span of 17 bases. The CDR3 is made up of 14 amino acids. Germline V gives CDR1 MNHEY, CDR2 SVGEGT. The CDR3 DNA sequence: TGTGCCAGCCATGGGAGCGGAGGGGACTACGAGCAGTACTTC. Protein sequence: CASHGSGGDYEQYF.

This clonotype showed up just a few times. The V gene is TRBV10-3, the J gene TRBJ1-2; no clear D gene. V was pared by 7 bases and J by 9 bases, with 15 bases between. There are 12 residues in the CDR3. CDR1 is ENHRY and CDR2 is SYGVKD in the germline V gene. The DNA for the CDR3 is TGTGCCATCAAAGACGAGGTTGATAGCTACACCTTC. It codes for CAIKDEVDSYTF.

A few counts support this clonotype. This rearrangement joins TRBV5-4 to TRBJ2-1, with TRBD1 matching over 7 bases. After removal of 4 bases from V and 0 bases from J, the junction contained 7 bases not matched to a gene. The CDR3 covers 16 residues. Germline CDR1 SGHNT, CDR2 YYREEE (reference sequence). The CDR3 DNA sequence: TGTGCCAGCAGCCGTCTAGGACAGGACTCCTACAATGAGCAGTTCTTC. Translated, it gives CASSRLGQDSYNEQFF.

The rearrangement joins TRBV19 to TRBJ2-1; 11 nucleotides agree with TRBD2. Unmatched junction bases numbered 9, after V lost 5 bases and J lost 9 bases. Germline V lookup: CDR1 LNHDA, CDR2 SQIVND (reference sequence). CDR3 length: 15 residues. The CDR3 loop is CASSVTGTSGVEQFF. In nucleotides, the CDR3 is TGTGCCAGTAGTGTCACCGGGACTAGCGGAGTTGAGCAGTTCTTC. Using reference TRBV19 and TRBJ2-1 for the parts outside the CDR3, the full variable domain is DGGITQSPKYLFRKEGQNVTLSCEQNLNHDAMYWYRQDPGQGLRLIYYSQIVNDFQKGDIAEGYSVSREKKESFPLTVTSAQKNPTAFYLCASSVTGTSGVEQFFGPGTRLTVL.

The chain has TRBV19 and TRBJ2-2; D might be TRBD1 (5 bases). Trimming pared 7 bases from V and 0 bases from J, leaving 9 bases between. CDR3 length equals 14 residues. Germline V CDR1 and CDR2: LNHDA, SQIVND (reference sequence). The CDR3 nucleotides are TGTGCCAGTAAGACAGACGCGAACACCGGGGAGCTGTTTTTT. Amino acids: CASKTDANTGELFF. The entire variable domain, with the rest obtained from reference TRBV19 and TRBJ2-2, is as follows: DGGITQSPKYLFRKEGQNVTLSCEQNLNHDAMYWYRQDPGQGLRLIYYSQIVNDFQKGDIAEGYSVSREKKESFPLTVTSAQKNPTAFYLCASKTDANTGELFFGEGSRLTVL.

In DNA form, the CDR3 reads TGTGCCAGCAGCGCGCTAGCGGGAGGCCCTTATACGCAGTATTTT. Protein product: CASSALAGGPYTQYF. The chain uses TRBV7-2 and TRBJ2-3, with 11 bases identical to TRBD2. Germline trimming cut 5 bases from V and 7 bases from J; bases unmatched to any gene: 8. There are 15 residues in the CDR3. Germline V gene sequence: CDR1 SGHTA, CDR2 FQGNSA. The full variable domain, rest sourced from reference TRBV7-2 and TRBJ2-3, is GAGVSQSPSNKVTEKGKDVELRCDPISGHTALYWYRQSLGQGLEFLIYFQGNSAPDKSGLPSDRFSAERTGGSVSTLTIQRTQQEDSAVYLCASSALAGGPYTQYFGPGTRLTVL.

The chain combines TRBV10-3 with TRBJ2-2, with 8 bases identical to TRBD2. The CDR3 spans 16 residues. V gave up 1 base and J gave up 4 bases; unmatched junction bases: 5. The germline V gene encodes CDR1 ENHRY and CDR2 SYGVKD. This CDR3 reads CAISEWTSLVTGELFF. The CDR3 nucleotides are TGTGCCATCAGTGAGTGGACTAGCTTGGTCACCGGGGAGCTGTTTTTT.

There are a few counts of this clonotype. V is TRBV7-2 and J is TRBJ2-1; 7 bases map to TRBD2. CDR1 is SGHTA and CDR2 is FQGNSA in the germline V gene. With 5 bases clipped from V and 12 bases from J, the junction kept 10 bases outside the gene matches. This CDR3 is 13 amino acids long. CDR3 in amino acids: CASSILFSGGQFF. CDR3 bases: TGTGCCAGCAGCATCTTATTCTCGGGAGGGCAGTTCTTC. The full variable domain, rest sourced from reference TRBV7-2 and TRBJ2-1, is GAGVSQSPSNKVTEKGKDVELRCDPISGHTALYWYRQSLGQGLEFLIYFQGNSAPDKSGLPSDRFSAERTGGSVSTLTIQRTQQEDSAVYLCASSILFSGGQFFGPGTRLTVL.

The rearrangement uses TRBV24-1 and TRBJ2-3; the D gene is possibly TRBD2 (6 bases). Germline V gene sequence: CDR1 KGHDR, CDR2 SFDVKD. With 4 bases removed from V and 2 bases from J, the gap between germline ends came to 18 bases. The CDR3 is 17 amino acids. CDR3 bases: TGTGCCACCAGTGACCCGGGACTTTCTGATTTCACAGATACGCAGTATTTT. Protein: CATSDPGLSDFTDTQYF.

The J gene is TRBJ1-5, the V gene TRBV2, with 7 bases aligning to TRBD1. V was clipped by 3 bases and J by 4 bases; unmatched bases: 6. This CDR3 region has 15 residues. Looked up from germline, CDR1 is SNHLY and CDR2 is FYNNEI. DNA of the CDR3: TGTGCCAGCAGTGATGACAGGGTGGGGAATCAGCCCCAGCATTTT. Residues: CASSDDRVGNQPQHF.

This chain connects TRBV12-3 or TRBV12-4 to TRBJ2-5, with no clear D. The CDR3 totals 16 residues. V was shortened by 5 bases and J by 4 bases, with 20 bases between the two germline ends. CDR3 protein: CASSPPDWPRGETQYF. The DNA of the CDR3 is TGTGCCAGCAGTCCCCCCGACTGGCCCCGAGGAGAGACCCAGTACTTC.

This rearrangement joins TRBV27 to TRBJ1-6; no clear D. V shed 8 bases and J shed 6 bases, with 17 bases lying between them. The CDR3 contains 15 residues. Looked up from germline, CDR1 is MNHEY and CDR2 is SMNVEV (reference sequence). CDR3 residues: CASPRRATGNSPLHF. For the CDR3, the DNA is TGTGCCAGCCCCCGCCGGGCCACGGGTAATTCACCCCTCCACTTT.

This clonotype was counted a few times. The chain is built from TRBV10-3 and TRBJ1-2; 9 nucleotides agree with TRBD1. With 4 bases clipped from V and 8 bases from J, the junction kept 8 bases outside the gene matches. Germline V lookup: CDR1 ENHRY, CDR2 SYGVKD. The CDR3 covers 14 residues. The CDR3 DNA is TGTGCCATCAGTGGCACAGGGGGCGATACCGGCTACACCTTC. Translated, it gives CAISGTGGDTGYTF.